Below, one T cell receptor beta chain is given with its context. This clone appeared a few times. Its specific antigen is unknown. Base qualities are not recorded, but no much larger clone differs from it by a single base. This sample was included in a study of lymphopenia after photon versus proton radiotherapy (dated by TCRdb to about 2019). General notes on the study: In patients with gastrointestinal tumors who developed high-grade lymphopenia, the study compared the immunological effects of photon radiation therapy with those of proton radiation therapy. A cohort of some 19 patients with gastrointestinal tumors who received either photon or proton therapy and subsequently developed lymphopenia was included. The goal of the study was to characterize the differences between the two radiation modalities in how they affect the immune system.

Points the paper makes about the study in general: The survival association was examined only in patients who died, and the authors described better survival with proton therapy as a possibility, not as a demonstrated result. After the lymphocyte count nadir, repertoires from photon-treated patients showed oligoclonal expansion, particularly of CD8+ Temra cells, and this expansion drove the decline in diversity. Relative stability during treatment was observed in proton-treated patients, whereas loss of naive T cells and TCR diversity and gain of effector/memory populations were observed in photon-treated patients. Across the cohort, a larger post-nadir drop in TCR diversity was inversely correlated with overall survival time among patients who died.

The V end gives up 3 bases and the J end 6 bases, leaving 8 bases in the junction not matched to a gene. Looking up the germline V gene (reference sequence) yields CDR1 LNHDA and CDR2 SQIVND. The CDR3 has 15 amino acids, counting the end cysteine and phenylalanine. Left in the record is the CDR3 DNA by itself, 45 bases read in frame from the first base. The method behind the library was the immunoSEQ multiplex PCR assay. Deep sequencing of rearranged TCR beta loci, alongside multiparametric flow cytometry, was used to profile T cell repertoires. As stored in TCRdb, this immuneACCESS dataset retains in-frame rearrangements with V and J assigned. A fraction of the clones does not appear; measured against another copy, unresolved V genes explain less than half of the discrepancy, and the remainder lacks a known reason. The sample has over 15,000 clones on record, approximately 90% of them singletons. Jointly, the top ten make up 8% to 10% of the sample.

The TCR comes from a man between 65 and 85 years old with pancreatic cancer. The sample consisted of peripheral blood, taken from a patient treated with proton-based radiotherapy. The chain is made from TRBV19 and TRBJ2-7; the junction holds 10 bases that match TRBD2. The CDR3 reads as follows: CASSMPGLAIREQYF. In nucleotide form, the sequence is TGTGCCAGTAGTATGCCGGGACTAGCGATACGCGAGCAGTACTTC.